These 23 T cell receptor beta chains share one sample of origin, sequenced in a study of T cells after yellow fever vaccination. MiXCR was run by TCRdb on the 5' RACE reads, yielding one entry per CDR3 protein. The table records some 350,000 distinct CDR3 sequences, about 4% of them present only once. This sample comprised PBMCs, obtained 5 days after the yellow fever booster vaccination. All receptors come from a young man who received the YFV17D yellow fever vaccine.

This clonotype was seen more than once but under ten times. CDR3 sequence: CASSGYRERETQYF. CDR3 sequence (DNA): TGTGCCAGCAGTGGCTACAGGGAAAGGGAGACCCAGTACTTC. The chain combines TRBV6-5 with TRBJ2-5, with D possibly matching TRBD1 (6 bases). Germline CDR1 MNHEY, CDR2 SVGAGI. CDR3 length: 14 amino acids. Trimming cost V 5 bases and J 5 bases, with 15 bases left between them.

The chain couples TRBV28 to TRBJ2-1, with 10 bases identical to TRBD1. Per the germline V gene, CDR1 is MDHEN and CDR2 is SYDVKM. V lost 4 bases and J lost 6; bases outside the gene matches: 6. The CDR3 runs 15 residues. CDR3 loop: CASSSWTGGFNEQFF. The CDR3 DNA follows: TGTGCCAGCAGTTCCTGGACAGGGGGTTTCAATGAGCAGTTCTTC.

This clonotype has a single count. The chain links TRBV5-1 to TRBJ2-7, with D perhaps TRBD2 (6 bases). The CDR3 runs to 14 residues. In germline, CDR1 is SGHRS, CDR2 YFSETQ. V was shortened by 7 bases and J by 2 bases, with 16 bases between the two germline ends. CDR3 amino acids: CASQSTSTAYEQYF. As DNA, the CDR3 is TGCGCCAGCCAATCGACTAGTACGGCCTACGAGCAGTACTTC.

The chain links TRBV4-3 to TRBJ1-1; TRBD1 agrees at 7 bases. In germline, CDR1 is LGHNA, CDR2 YSLEER. The length of the CDR3 is 15 residues. V gave up 1 base and J gave up 4 bases; unmatched junction bases: 6. The CDR3 DNA reads TGCGCCAGCAGCCAAGGAATAGGGACAGTCACTGAAGCTTTCTTT. Residues: CASSQGIGTVTEAFF.

The rearrangement uses TRBV27 and TRBJ1-2; D gene uncertain. The CDR3 length is 15 residues. Germline V gives CDR1 MNHEY, CDR2 SMNVEV (reference sequence). Trimming pared 2 bases from V and 4 bases from J, leaving 14 bases between. CDR3 residues: CASSLTTAAFYGYTF. CDR3 coding DNA: TGTGCCAGCAGTTTAACGACGGCAGCTTTCTATGGCTACACCTTC.

The rearrangement joins TRBV10-3 to TRBJ2-1, with TRBD2 as a possible D gene (6 bases). This CDR3 is 17 amino acids long. Germline V gene sequence: CDR1 ENHRY, CDR2 SYGVKD. Trimming left V 0 bases short and J 6 bases short, with 18 bases between. The CDR3 DNA follows: TGTGCCATCAGTGAGTCGAAATCGGGGGAAGGGGCCAATGAGCAGTTCTTC. Its translation is CAISESKSGEGANEQFF.

This clonotype was seen a few times. The rearrangement uses TRBV29-1 and TRBJ1-5, with 7 bases fitting TRBD1. The CDR3 sequence is 16 residues long. CDR1 and CDR2 (germline): SQVTM, ANQGSEA. Trimming removed 1 base from V and 0 bases from J; junction bases left unmatched: 6. CDR3 sequence: CSVEATGDYSNQPQHF. CDR3 DNA sequence: TGCAGCGTTGAAGCCACAGGGGATTATAGCAATCAGCCCCAGCATTTT.

The chain has TRBV27 and TRBJ2-1; possible D gene TRBD2, 6 bases. From germline, CDR1 is MNHEY and CDR2 SMNVEV (reference sequence). The CDR3 sequence is 13 residues long. Between the trimmed V and J ends, which lost 8 bases and 3 bases, there was a span of 11 bases. This CDR3 reads CASGEDYYNEQFF. CDR3 nucleotide sequence: TGTGCCAGCGGAGAGGACTACTACAATGAGCAGTTCTTC.

This clonotype was recorded a few times. This chain uses TRBV27 with TRBJ1-2, with D unresolved. Germline CDR1 MNHEY, CDR2 SMNVEV (reference sequence). The CDR3 runs 14 residues. V lost 5 bases and J lost 2, with 12 bases in between. The DNA of the CDR3 is TGTGCCAGCAGTCCTGGCTACGGAAACTATGGCTACACCTTC. Translating it yields CASSPGYGNYGYTF.

This clonotype was seen many times. The J gene is TRBJ1-1, the V gene TRBV7-3; D may be TRBD1 (6 bases). Germline CDR1 and CDR2: SGHTA and FQGTGA. CDR3 length equals 14 residues. Trimming cost V 2 bases and J 4 bases, with 11 bases left between them. Written as DNA, the CDR3 is TGTGCCAGCAGCTTAGGCGGGGGCAGCACTGAAGCTTTCTTT. The encoded protein is CASSLGGGSTEAFF.

This clonotype occurred a few times. V gene TRBV4-1 combines with J gene TRBJ1-4; D gene ambiguous. CDR1 MGHRA and CDR2 YSYEKL come from the germline V gene. This CDR3 comprises 12 residues. V was cut by 3 bases and J by 8 bases, with 7 bases left in between. The CDR3 DNA reads as TGCGCCAGCAGCCACCCGACCGAAAAACTGTTTTTT. Translating gives CASSHPTEKLFF.

The chain combines TRBV29-1 with TRBJ1-1; 8 bases match TRBD1. J was trimmed by 10 bases and V by 3 bases; bases with no gene match: 7. CDR1 SQVTM and CDR2 ANQGSEA come from the germline V gene. CDR3 length equals 12 residues. The CDR3 reads CSVDWQGAGAFF. The CDR3 nucleotides read TGCAGCGTTGACTGGCAGGGGGCAGGAGCTTTCTTT. Combining the CDR3 with reference TRBV29-1 and TRBJ1-1 gives the whole variable domain SAVISQKPSRDICQRGTSLTIQCQVDSQVTMMFWYRQQPGQSLTLIATANQGSEATYESGFVIDKFPISRPNLTFSTLTVSNMSPEDSSIYLCSVDWQGAGAFFGQGTRLTVV.

This chain links TRBV6-5 with TRBJ1-5; D gene ambiguous. Germline CDR1 reads MNHEY; CDR2 reads SVGAGI. The CDR3 covers 13 residues. The germline V and J ends were trimmed by 0 bases and 8 bases, with 8 bases remaining between them. CDR3 coding DNA: TGTGCCAGCAGTTACTCGAGGGTGGAGCCCCAGCATTTT. Its translation is CASSYSRVEPQHF.

This clonotype came up a few times. V gene TRBV20-1 combines with J gene TRBJ2-4, with D perhaps TRBD1 or TRBD2 (5 bases each). The CDR3 consists of 13 residues. V was cut by 5 bases and J by 6 bases, with 14 bases left in between. Germline V lookup: CDR1 DFQATT, CDR2 SNEGSKA (reference sequence). The CDR3 DNA reads as TGCAGTGCTGCCGACATGGGACGAAACATTCAGTACTTC. It codes for CSAADMGRNIQYF.

This clonotype showed up just a few times. The chain uses TRBV3-1 and TRBJ2-7; the D is unclear. The CDR3 runs 13 residues. The V and J ends lost 1 base and 9 bases respectively, with 13 bases between them. Germline-derived CDR1 and CDR2 are LGHDT and YNNKEL (reference sequence). The CDR3 loop reads CASSQVKRALQYF. CDR3 nucleotide sequence: TGTGCCAGCAGCCAAGTGAAACGGGCGCTGCAGTACTTC.

This clonotype was counted between two and nine times. The rearrangement links TRBV29-1 to TRBJ2-7, with TRBD1 matching over 10 bases. This CDR3 is 14 amino acids long. Germline V CDR1 and CDR2: SQVTM, ANQGSEA. With 0 bases clipped from V and 3 bases from J, the junction kept 2 bases outside the gene matches. CDR3 coding DNA: TGCAGCGTTGAAGAAGACAGGGGGCGCTACGAGCAGTACTTC. Its protein product is CSVEEDRGRYEQYF.

The chain has TRBV7-9 and TRBJ2-7; 10 nucleotides line up with TRBD1. Losses at the gene ends were 4 bases for V and 4 bases for J; bases not matched to a gene: 10. CDR1 is SEHNR and CDR2 is FQNEAQ in the germline V gene (reference sequence). The CDR3 covers 16 residues. The CDR3 is CASSSAGTGARYEQYV. The CDR3 DNA follows: TGTGCCAGCAGCTCGGCCGGGACAGGGGCGAGGTACGAGCAGTACGTC.

This sequence joins TRBV20-1 and TRBJ1-2; TRBD1 matches 8 bases. V was clipped by 4 bases and J by 4 bases; unmatched bases: 5. The germline V gene encodes CDR1 DFQATT and CDR2 SNEGSKA (reference sequence). The CDR3 is made up of 13 amino acids. DNA for the CDR3: TGCAGTGCTACAGCGACAGGGGCCTATGGCTACACCTTC. Its protein product is CSATATGAYGYTF.

This clonotype was seen many times. The V gene is TRBV2, the J gene TRBJ1-3; no clear D. Germline values: CDR1 SNHLY, CDR2 FYNNEI. The CDR3 has 13 residues. The germline V and J ends were trimmed by 11 bases and 0 bases, with 11 bases remaining between them. The CDR3 reads CAGRLSSGNTIYF. The CDR3 nucleotides are TGTGCCGGAAGACTGAGCTCTGGAAACACCATATATTTT. Filled out from reference TRBV2 and TRBJ1-3, the complete variable domain reads EPEVTQTPSHQVTQMGQEVILRCVPISNHLYFYWYRQILGQKVEFLVSFYNNEISEKSEIFDDQFSVERPDGSNFTLKIRSTKLEDSAMYFCAGRLSSGNTIYFGEGSWLTVV.

This clonotype was counted at least ten times. The rearrangement uses TRBV14 and TRBJ2-1; possible D gene TRBD1, 5 bases. Germline values: CDR1 SGHDN, CDR2 FVKESK. Trimming cost V 4 bases and J 3 bases, with 16 bases left between them. The CDR3 has 16 amino acids. Here the CDR3 reads CASSPAYRQYYNEQFF. The CDR3 region has the DNA TGTGCCAGCAGCCCCGCCTATCGACAGTACTACAATGAGCAGTTCTTC. The full variable domain, with the rest looked up from reference TRBV14 and TRBJ2-1, is EAGVTQFPSHSVIEKGQTVTLRCDPISGHDNLYWYRRVMGKEIKFLLHFVKESKQDESGMPNNRFLAERTGGTYSTLKVQPAELEDSGVYFCASSPAYRQYYNEQFFGPGTRLTVL.

This chain links TRBV5-1 with TRBJ2-5; tentative D call: TRBD2 (6 bases). The CDR3 has 15 amino acids. V shed 4 bases and J shed 0 bases, with 13 bases lying between them. Germline V gene lookup returns CDR1 SGHRS and CDR2 YFSETQ. The CDR3, as DNA: TGCGCCAGCAGCCCGACGGTAGCGGACCAAGAGACCCAGTACTTC. Translated: CASSPTVADQETQYF. Full variable domain (rest looked up from reference TRBV5-1 and TRBJ2-5): KAGVTQTPRYLIKTRGQQVTLSCSPISGHRSVSWYQQTPGQGLQFLFEYFSETQRNKGNFPGRFSGRQFSNSRSEMNVSTLELGDSALYLCASSPTVADQETQYFGPGTRLLVL.

At least ten counts were recorded for this clonotype. The rearrangement joins TRBV12-3 or TRBV12-4 to TRBJ1-5, with a tentative D call TRBD1 (6 bases). This CDR3 region has 15 residues. The germline V and J ends were trimmed by 8 bases and 6 bases, with 20 bases remaining between them. The chain's CDR3 is CASQRMGADGQPQHF. In nucleotides, the CDR3 is TGTGCCAGCCAACGAATGGGGGCGGACGGTCAGCCCCAGCATTTT.

This clonotype has more than one count but fewer than ten. The V call is TRBV20-1, the J call TRBJ2-3; D is perhaps TRBD1 (5 bases). The CDR3 length is 12 residues. CDR1 and CDR2 from the germline V gene are DFQATT and SNEGSKA (reference sequence). Trimming pared 0 bases from V and 8 bases from J, leaving 9 bases between. This chain's CDR3 is CSARDFQGTQYF. In DNA form, the CDR3 reads TGCAGTGCTAGAGATTTTCAGGGTACGCAGTATTTT.